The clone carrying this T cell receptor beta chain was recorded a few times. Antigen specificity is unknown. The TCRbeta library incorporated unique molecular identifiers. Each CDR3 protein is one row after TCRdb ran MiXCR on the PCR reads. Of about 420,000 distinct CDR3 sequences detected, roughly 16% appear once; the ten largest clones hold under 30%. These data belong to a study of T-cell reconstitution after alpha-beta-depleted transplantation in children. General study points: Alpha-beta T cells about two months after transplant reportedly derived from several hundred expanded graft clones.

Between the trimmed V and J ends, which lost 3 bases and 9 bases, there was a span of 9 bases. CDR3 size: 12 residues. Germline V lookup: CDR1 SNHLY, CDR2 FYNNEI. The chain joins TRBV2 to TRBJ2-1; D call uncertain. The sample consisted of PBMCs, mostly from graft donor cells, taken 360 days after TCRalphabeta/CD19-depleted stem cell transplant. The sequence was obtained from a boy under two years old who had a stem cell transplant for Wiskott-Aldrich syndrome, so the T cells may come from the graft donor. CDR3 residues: CASSEVSVEQFF. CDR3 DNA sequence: TGTGCCAGCAGTGAGGTCTCGGTTGAGCAGTTCTTC. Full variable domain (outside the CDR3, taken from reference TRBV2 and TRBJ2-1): EPEVTQTPSHQVTQMGQEVILRCVPISNHLYFYWYRQILGQKVEFLVSFYNNEISEKSEIFDDQFSVERPDGSNFTLKIRSTKLEDSAMYFCASSEVSVEQFFGPGTRLTVL.